The T cell receptor (beta chain) under discussion was sequenced for a study of cytomegalovirus exposure and HLA in healthy donors. Notes on the study in general: An analysis that was carried out later associated 16,951 TCR beta sequences with HLA alleles at 0.05 false discovery rate. The investigators catalogued 150 to 200 TCR beta chains as cytomegalovirus-associated.

This clone was observed a handful of times. Its antigen is currently unknown. The PCR employed 60 Vbeta primers together with 13 Jbeta primers. Generated by immunoSEQ multiplex PCR, the TCRdb table keeps only in-frame clones and is missing some. The profile shows under 150,000 clones, about 85% of them singletons. Each donor was healthy, and each was a bone marrow donor. The sequence was obtained from a female donor in good health and CMV-seronegative. Sequenced: PBMCs.

The CDR3 region has the DNA TGCGCCAGCAGCCAGGGGACTAGCCAAGAGACCCAGTACTTC. Its translation is CASSQGTSQETQYF. The V gene is TRBV4-1, the J gene TRBJ2-5; 8 bases align to TRBD2. V was clipped by 3 bases and J by 1 base; unmatched bases: 1. Per germline, CDR1 MGHRA and CDR2 YSYEKL. The CDR3 has 14 residues.